The 3 T cell receptor beta chains given below trace back to one sample, sequenced in a study of blood T cell repertoires in COVID-19. The table came from immunoSEQ multiplex PCR; TCRdb's copy has only in-frame clones and leaves some out. This table has hundreds of thousands of clones, around 89% appearing once. The sample comprised PBMCs or T cells enriched from blood (not recorded which). The receptors shown here come from a man younger than 40 who had recovered from COVID-19.

The genes are TRBV30 and TRBJ2-2, with 7 bases aligning to TRBD2. J lost 0 bases, V lost 3 bases, and 10 bases had no gene match. Germline V lookup: CDR1 GTSNPN, CDR2 SVGIG (reference sequence). This CDR3 is 17 amino acids long. DNA of the CDR3: TGTGCCTGGAGGGGGGGGTATAAACCCGCGAACACCGGGGAGCTGTTTTTT. Protein product: CAWRGGYKPANTGELFF.

This clone was seen just once. The V gene is TRBV5-1, the J gene TRBJ2-4, with TRBD1 matching over 9 bases. From germline, CDR1 is SGHRS and CDR2 YFSETQ. The V gene end was trimmed by 4 bases and the J gene end by 7 bases; junction bases not matched to a gene: 6. This CDR3 is built from 14 residues. CDR3 region: CASSQGQGGNIQYF. In nucleotides, the CDR3 is TGCGCCAGCAGCCAGGGACAGGGTGGGAACATTCAGTACTTC.

This chain links TRBV4-2 with TRBJ1-5; 9 bases map to TRBD1. V gave up 1 base and J gave up 5 bases; unmatched junction bases: 3. The length of the CDR3 is 15 residues. CDR1 is LGHNA, CDR2 YNFKEQ, per germline. This CDR3 is CASSQGDRVDQPQHF. Written as DNA, the CDR3 is TGTGCCAGCAGCCAAGGGGACAGGGTTGATCAGCCCCAGCATTTT.